Below are 27 T cell receptor beta chains sequenced from a single sample in a study of cytomegalovirus exposure and HLA in healthy donors. The PCR used 60 Vbeta and 13 Jbeta primers. Profiled with immunoSEQ multiplex PCR; TCRdb holds only in-frame clones, not every one. This sample yields around 130,000 clones, of which 81% are seen a single time; around 2.3% belongs to the top ten. The sequenced material came from PBMCs. Receptors originate from a woman between 40 and 55 years old in good health and CMV-seronegative.

The CDR3: CASSLESDSSYNEQFF. The CDR3 DNA follows: TGCGCCAGCAGCTTGGAGTCGGACAGCTCCTACAATGAGCAGTTCTTC. The gene calls are TRBV5-1 and TRBJ2-1; weak D call: TRBD1 (6 bases). Germline-derived CDR1 and CDR2 are SGHRS and YFSETQ. The V end lost 0 bases, the J end lost 0 bases, and 10 bases lay between the germline ends. The CDR3 length is 16 residues.

The DNA for the CDR3 is TGTGCCAGCAGCCTGGGCCCGGGGGCTGGGGCCAACGTCCTGACTTTC. It specifies CASSLGPGAGANVLTF. The chain links TRBV27 to TRBJ2-6; the D gene is possibly TRBD2 (6 bases). This CDR3 spans 16 amino acids. The germline V gene has CDR1 MNHEY and CDR2 SMNVEV (reference sequence). Trimming took 6 bases from V and 2 from J, leaving 14 bases between them.

CDR3 in amino acids: CASSLGLAGSYNEQFF. The CDR3 DNA follows: TGCGCCAGCAGCTTGGGGTTGGCGGGTTCTTACAATGAGCAGTTCTTC. V gene TRBV5-1 combines with J gene TRBJ2-1, with D possibly TRBD2 on 5 matching bases. The CDR3 extends over 16 amino acids. Germline assignment: CDR1 SGHRS and CDR2 YFSETQ. The V and J ends lost 0 bases and 4 bases respectively, with 14 bases between them.

This chain links TRBV19 with TRBJ2-7; D is possibly TRBD2 (5 bases). Germline V gives CDR1 LNHDA, CDR2 SQIVND (reference sequence). V lost 3 bases and J lost 2, with 5 bases in between. This CDR3 has 12 residues. The CDR3 loop reads CASSIGAYEQYF. For the CDR3, the DNA is TGTGCCAGTAGTATCGGGGCCTACGAGCAGTACTTC.

The chain joins TRBV27 to TRBJ1-2; 9 nucleotides line up with TRBD1. The J segment lost 7 bases and the V segment lost 6 bases, leaving 9 bases of the junction unmatched. The CDR3 extends over 14 amino acids. CDR1 is MNHEY and CDR2 is SMNVEV in the germline V gene (reference sequence). The CDR3 nucleotides are TGTGCCAGCAGGGCACCGGGACAGGGACTTGGCTACACCTTC. It specifies CASRAPGQGLGYTF.

The chain joins TRBV6-5 to TRBJ2-4; D ambiguous. V was trimmed by 6 bases and J by 5 bases, leaving 14 bases between them. From germline, CDR1 is MNHEY and CDR2 SVGAGI. The CDR3 consists of 14 residues. CDR3 amino acids: CASSSSQSQNIQYF. The CDR3 coding sequence is TGTGCCAGCAGCTCCTCCCAGTCCCAAAACATTCAGTACTTC.

The chain joins TRBV7-9 to TRBJ1-2, with a possible D match to TRBD1 (5 bases). The CDR3 covers 15 residues. V was cut by 1 base and J by 6 bases, with 15 bases left in between. The germline gives CDR1 SEHNR, CDR2 FQNEAQ (reference sequence). In DNA form, the CDR3 reads TGTGCCAGCAGCTTAGGTACAGGCCCTTGGGATGGCTACACCTTC. Encoded protein: CASSLGTGPWDGYTF.

The rearrangement joins TRBV5-6 to TRBJ1-1; D is possibly TRBD1 (5 bases). Germline-derived CDR1 and CDR2 are SGHDT and YYEEEE. The ends were cut back, 4 bases at V and 1 base at J, with 20 bases in the middle. The CDR3 has 17 residues. The CDR3 nucleotides read TGTGCCAGCAGCCTCGTCGGCAGGAGGGGCAAGAACACTGAAGCTTTCTTT. It codes for CASSLVGRRGKNTEAFF.

The sample holds a few counts of this clone. The chain couples TRBV11-2 to TRBJ1-1; D remains unclear. The V end was cut by 0 bases, the J end by 4 bases, with 6 bases between. Germline V gene data show CDR1 as SGHAT and CDR2 as FQNNGV. The CDR3 covers 13 residues. In nucleotides, the CDR3 is TGTGCCAGCAGCTTAGATCAGGCCACTGAAGCTTTCTTT. This translates into CASSLDQATEAFF.

This rearrangement joins TRBV6-5 to TRBJ2-5, with D possibly TRBD2 on 5 matching bases. Trimming pared 11 bases from V and 4 bases from J, leaving 5 bases between. The CDR3 sequence is 9 residues long. The germline V gene has CDR1 MNHEY and CDR2 SVGAGI. CDR3 bases: TGTGCCGGAGGAGAGACCCAGTACTTC. It codes for CAGGETQYF.

This chain links TRBV18 with TRBJ2-1, with TRBD2 matching over 11 bases. The CDR3 is 16 residues long. V shed 0 bases, J shed 2 bases, and the junction held 0 bases outside the gene matches. The germline CDR1 and CDR2 sequences are KGHSH and LQKENI. CDR3 region: CASSPPGLAAYNEQFF. The CDR3 DNA follows: TGTGCCAGCTCACCACCGGGACTAGCGGCCTACAATGAGCAGTTCTTC.

The rearrangement uses TRBV28 and TRBJ2-7; TRBD2 is a possible D gene (6 bases). Per germline, CDR1 MDHEN and CDR2 SYDVKM. This CDR3 comprises 11 residues. Trimming left V 5 bases short and J 4 bases short, with 6 bases between. The CDR3 loop is CASSLAYEQYF. CDR3 bases: TGTGCCAGCAGTCTAGCGTACGAGCAGTACTTC.

This clone was found a few times. The chain couples TRBV6-1 to TRBJ2-4; 8 bases align to TRBD1. Trimming removed 6 bases from V and 5 bases from J; junction bases left unmatched: 6. The germline CDR1 and CDR2 sequences are MNHNS and SASEGT. The CDR3 has 14 residues. The CDR3 loop reads CASRRTGFQNIQYF. The CDR3 DNA sequence: TGTGCCAGCAGAAGGACAGGGTTCCAAAACATTCAGTACTTC.

This clone has only a few counts. The rearrangement uses TRBV4-2 and TRBJ1-4; no firm D call. This CDR3 has 14 amino acids. The germline V and J ends were trimmed by 0 bases and 7 bases, with 9 bases remaining between them. Looked up from germline, CDR1 is LGHNA and CDR2 is YNFKEQ. The CDR3 DNA follows: TGTGCCAGCAGCCAAGATAAACGGAGTGAAAAACTGTTTTTT. Its translation is CASSQDKRSEKLFF.

The gene calls are TRBV19 and TRBJ2-5; D perhaps matches TRBD1 (6 bases). CDR1 is LNHDA and CDR2 is SQIVND in the germline V gene (reference sequence). There are 14 residues in the CDR3. V was shortened by 3 bases and J by 2 bases, with 10 bases between the two germline ends. In DNA, the CDR3 is TGTGCCAGTAGTATGGGCCAGGGGCAAGAGACCCAGTACTTC. This translates into CASSMGQGQETQYF.

This clone was observed a few times. The rearrangement joins TRBV11-2 to TRBJ1-2, with 7 bases fitting TRBD1. Germline-derived CDR1 and CDR2 are SGHAT and FQNNGV. V shed 4 bases and J 11 bases; nucleotides not matched to a gene: 16. The CDR3 totals 15 residues. The DNA of the CDR3 is TGTGCCAGCAGCTCCCCCCTGACAGGGAGCTTGGGGTACACCTTC. It yields the protein CASSSPLTGSLGYTF.

This rearrangement joins TRBV30 to TRBJ2-5; 13 bases are a match to TRBD2. The CDR3 length is 15 residues. Germline V gene sequence: CDR1 GTSNPN, CDR2 SVGIG (reference sequence). V was pared by 3 bases and J by 4 bases, with 5 bases of the junction left unmatched. The CDR3 DNA reads as TGTGCCTGGAGCGGTACTAGCGGGGGGGGAGAGACCCAGTACTTC. Protein sequence: CAWSGTSGGGETQYF.

As concerns this clone: A junction end diverges from the germline sequence, so it may reflect a read error. The chain uses TRBV5-4 and TRBJ1-1; 7 bases line up with TRBD1. This CDR3 region has 14 residues. CDR1 and CDR2 (germline): SGHNT, YYREEE (reference sequence). The CDR3 is CASSLGQGYTEVFF. The CDR3, as DNA: TGTGCCAGCAGCTTGGGACAGGGATACACTGAAGTTTTCTTT.

The V gene is TRBV5-4, the J gene TRBJ1-2, with 9 nucleotides matching TRBD1. Germline V gene sequence: CDR1 SGHNT, CDR2 YYREEE (reference sequence). With 0 bases clipped from V and 5 bases from J, the junction kept 8 bases outside the gene matches. The CDR3 spans 16 residues. CDR3 protein: CASSLGGTGTFYGYTF. The CDR3 nucleotides are TGTGCCAGCAGCTTGGGAGGGACAGGGACCTTTTATGGCTACACCTTC.

The gene calls are TRBV18 and TRBJ2-3, with D possibly being TRBD2 (5 bases). CDR1 KGHSH and CDR2 LQKENI come from the germline V gene. The CDR3 runs 15 residues. The V end lost 1 base, the J end lost 6 bases, and 14 bases lay between the germline ends. The CDR3 DNA reads as TGTGCCAGCTCACCACGAGGGAAGGATTTTGATACGCAGTATTTT. This translates into CASSPRGKDFDTQYF.

The chain is built from TRBV27 and TRBJ1-1; D is undetermined. Germline V gene sequence: CDR1 MNHEY, CDR2 SMNVEV (reference sequence). V dropped 5 bases and J dropped 0 bases, with 10 bases sitting between them. The CDR3 is made up of 14 amino acids. CDR3 sequence reads: CASSLTPLNTEAFF. The DNA for the CDR3 is TGTGCCAGCAGTCTGACACCCTTGAACACTGAAGCTTTCTTT.

The rearrangement uses TRBV7-6 and TRBJ2-2, with D perhaps TRBD2 (6 bases). This CDR3 is built from 14 residues. V was shortened by 2 bases and J by 5 bases, with 9 bases between the two germline ends. CDR1 SGHVS and CDR2 FNYEAQ come from the germline V gene. CDR3 protein: CASSLRGTTGELFF. CDR3 coding DNA: TGTGCCAGCAGCTTACGGGGGACGACCGGGGAGCTGTTTTTT.

About this clone itself: At one end, the junction sequence differs from germline, possibly due to a read error. The genes are TRBV5-3 and TRBJ1-2; possibly TRBD1 for D (5 bases). TRBV5-3 is an ORF; its function is uncertain. The CDR3 sequence is 9 residues long. The CDR3 sequence is CARSFGQGF. For the CDR3, the DNA is TGTGCCAGAAGCTTCGGACAAGGTTTC.

The chain links TRBV30 to TRBJ1-6; the D gene is possibly TRBD1 (6 bases). Germline lookup yields CDR1 GTSNPN and CDR2 SVGIG (reference sequence). V lost 4 bases to trimming and J lost 8 bases, with 18 bases between them. This CDR3 comprises 15 residues. CDR3 region: CAWTLPHYRDSPLHF. The CDR3 DNA reads TGTGCCTGGACCCTACCCCATTACAGGGATTCACCCCTCCACTTT.

The chain has TRBV4-2 and TRBJ1-2; D call uncertain. The CDR3 loop spans 16 amino acids. V dropped 1 base and J dropped 2 bases, with 14 bases sitting between them. CDR1 is LGHNA and CDR2 is YNFKEQ in the germline V gene. The chain's CDR3 is CASSQAGKEANYGYTF. The CDR3 nucleotides are TGTGCCAGCAGCCAAGCCGGGAAGGAGGCAAACTATGGCTACACCTTC.

This clone was detected only a few times. V gene TRBV27 combines with J gene TRBJ2-7; D perhaps matches TRBD2 (5 bases). The ends were cut back, 7 bases at V and 2 bases at J, with 12 bases in the middle. Germline CDR1 MNHEY, CDR2 SMNVEV (reference sequence). CDR3 length: 13 residues. The CDR3 coding sequence is TGTGCCAGCACTAGCCTAGTGACCTACGAGCAGTACTTC. Translated: CASTSLVTYEQYF.

This clone has only a few counts. The rearrangement links TRBV6-1 to TRBJ2-3; perhaps TRBD1 as D (5 bases). Trimming shortened V by 2 bases and J by 0 bases, and 15 bases separated the two germline ends. Germline V gives CDR1 MNHNS, CDR2 SASEGT. The CDR3 covers 17 residues. In DNA, the CDR3 is TGTGCCAGCAGTGAATGGGTTCAGGGCATAAGCACAGATACGCAGTATTTT. It encodes CASSEWVQGISTDTQYF.